This record concerns one T cell receptor beta chain sequence. Its specificity is not known. This CDR3 is also generated by other DNA sequences in the sample. These data originate in a study of PD-1 blockade in classical Hodgkin lymphoma. Overall study findings and caveats: Still unresolved is the cause of the repertoire differences, which may be disease activity or prior therapy. Relapsed/refractory patients reportedly had the lowest baseline TCR diversity, below newly diagnosed patients, who were below healthy donors.

Time point meaning: cycle 4 day 1 (C4D1), after about 6 weeks of nivolumab. In every patient, relapse followed autologous stem cell transplantation, while exposure to brentuximab vedotin differed. The V gene lost 4 bases and the J gene lost 3 bases, with 10 bases spanning the gap. This CDR3 is built from 13 residues. CDR1 SGHVS and CDR2 FNYEAQ come from the germline V gene. Clones were read by immunoSEQ multiplex PCR, and TCRdb kept only the in-frame ones, dropping some. In the table there are around 50,000 clones, approximately 72% of which are singletons. The source is a human donor with classical Hodgkin lymphoma. Sequences were derived from peripheral blood mononuclear cells (PBMCs), sampled before the fourth cycle of nivolumab. The rearrangement uses TRBV7-6 and TRBJ2-7; D might be TRBD1 (5 bases). The CDR3 loop reads CASSSGPNYEQYF. DNA for the CDR3: TGTGCCAGCAGCTCAGGGCCCAACTACGAGCAGTACTTC.